The 27 T cell receptor beta chains below all came from one sample that was sequenced in a study of OX40 agonist ivuxolimab in advanced cancers. Here immunoSEQ multiplex PCR was the method, and the copy in TCRdb shows in-frame clones only, minus some. The repertoire holds approximately 61,000 clones, approximately 89% seen once, with roughly 20% in the top ten. Sequenced here: CD4+ or CD8+ T cells sorted from blood, sampled in a trial of the OX40 agonist ivuxolimab. The receptors come from an adult with an advanced solid tumor such as melanoma, head and neck, liver or kidney cancer.

The chain combines TRBV2 with TRBJ2-1, with a possible D match to TRBD1 (5 bases). The germline V gene encodes CDR1 SNHLY and CDR2 FYNNEI. The CDR3 is 12 amino acids. Between the trimmed V and J ends, which lost 8 bases and 7 bases, there was a span of 12 bases. The CDR3 is CASPGRENEQFF. The CDR3 coding sequence is TGTGCCAGCCCCGGCAGGGAAAATGAGCAGTTCTTC. Using reference TRBV2 and TRBJ2-1 for the parts outside the CDR3, the full variable domain is EPEVTQTPSHQVTQMGQEVILRCVPISNHLYFYWYRQILGQKVEFLVSFYNNEISEKSEIFDDQFSVERPDGSNFTLKIRSTKLEDSAMYFCASPGRENEQFFGPGTRLTVL.

With respect to this clone: One end of the junction varies from germline; a read error may be responsible. DNA of the CDR3: TGTGCCAGCACCTCGGGACCCGTCACCGTATACTCCCGCTTT. Residues: CASTSGPVTVYSRF. The rearrangement joins TRBV5-5 to TRBJ1-6, with D possibly being TRBD1 (5 bases). The CDR3 loop spans 14 amino acids. Germline CDR1 and CDR2: SGHKS and YYEKEE (reference sequence).

The chain recombines TRBV7-6 with TRBJ2-7; TRBD1 agrees at 8 bases. The V gene end was trimmed by 1 base and the J gene end by 7 bases; junction bases not matched to a gene: 3. The CDR3 is made up of 13 amino acids. The germline CDR1 and CDR2 sequences are SGHVS and FNYEAQ. The CDR3 bases are TGTGCCAGCAGCTTAGGGACAGGGAGTGAGCAGTACTTC. The encoded protein is CASSLGTGSEQYF.

The chain joins TRBV5-6 to TRBJ1-2; D not resolved. Trimming took off 0 bases at V and 5 bases at J, with 11 bases between the two ends. This CDR3 is 14 amino acids long. CDR1 and CDR2 (germline): SGHDT, YYEEEE. DNA for the CDR3: TGTGCCAGCAGCTTGGGTATATCCCCTTATGGCTACACCTTC. Protein product: CASSLGISPYGYTF.

The chain joins TRBV6-5 to TRBJ2-1; TRBD2 might be the D (7 bases). Germline V gives CDR1 MNHEY, CDR2 SVGAGI. The V end was cut by 0 bases, the J end by 9 bases, with 15 bases between. This CDR3 spans 15 amino acids. The CDR3: CASSYSGGAFSEQFF. As DNA, the CDR3 is TGTGCCAGCAGTTACTCAGGGGGGGCGTTCAGTGAGCAGTTCTTC.

The gene calls are TRBV18 and TRBJ2-3; 10 bases align to TRBD1. Germline assignment: CDR1 KGHSH and CDR2 LQKENI. The CDR3 is made up of 16 amino acids. Trimming removed 2 bases from V and 3 bases from J; junction bases left unmatched: 5. The CDR3 DNA reads TGTGCCAGCTCACCAGTGGGACAGGGGTATACAGATACGCAGTATTTT. Translating it yields CASSPVGQGYTDTQYF.

The chain joins TRBV4-1 to TRBJ1-1, with a tentative D call TRBD1 (5 bases). V lost 4 bases to trimming and J lost 7 bases, with 19 bases between them. This CDR3 has 15 amino acids. Germline CDR1 MGHRA, CDR2 YSYEKL. The CDR3 DNA reads as TGCGCCAGCAGCCCCATTCCAGGGCAGGAAGGTGAAGCTTTCTTT. It codes for CASSPIPGQEGEAFF.

The chain links TRBV6-1 to TRBJ2-1, with 8 bases lining up with TRBD2. The CDR3 spans 14 residues. The junction had 6 bases not matched to a gene; V was cut back by 7 bases and J by 4 bases. In germline, CDR1 is MNHNS, CDR2 SASEGT. CDR3 nucleotide sequence: TGTGCCAGCACTTCTAGCGGGCGGTACAATGAGCAGTTCTTC. It codes for CASTSSGRYNEQFF.

This clone was observed a single time. V usage is TRBV7-6 and J usage is TRBJ2-1; TRBD1 is a possible D gene (6 bases). This CDR3 has 15 residues. Looked up from germline, CDR1 is SGHVS and CDR2 is FNYEAQ. The V and J ends lost 0 bases and 6 bases respectively, with 12 bases between them. The CDR3 loop reads CASSLAGTQSNEQFF. Written as DNA, the CDR3 is TGTGCCAGCAGCTTAGCGGGGACACAGTCCAATGAGCAGTTCTTC.

This chain connects TRBV27 to TRBJ2-1; the match to TRBD1 covers 7 bases. This CDR3 is built from 12 residues. The germline gives CDR1 MNHEY, CDR2 SMNVEV (reference sequence). The V and J ends lost 8 bases and 7 bases, in that order; junction bases with no gene match: 5. CDR3 region: CASGTVLNEQFF. CDR3 DNA: TGTGCCAGCGGGACAGTTCTGAATGAGCAGTTCTTC.

This rearrangement joins TRBV4-2 to TRBJ1-6; D gene ambiguous. The CDR3 runs 17 residues. In germline, CDR1 is LGHNA, CDR2 YNFKEQ. V was shortened by 4 bases and J by 5 bases, with 18 bases between the two germline ends. CDR3 protein: CASSPATTEFHNSPLHF. The CDR3 DNA follows: TGTGCCAGCAGCCCAGCAACCACGGAATTTCATAATTCACCCCTCCACTTT.

This clone was seen once. CDR3: CASSPSGGFEQYF. In nucleotides, the CDR3 is TGCGCCAGCAGCCCTAGCGGGGGCTTCGAGCAGTACTTC. The chain joins TRBV4-1 to TRBJ2-7; TRBD2 matches at 10 bases. J gave up 6 bases and V 4 bases, and 3 bases lay outside the gene matches. The CDR3 has 13 residues. Germline-derived CDR1 and CDR2 are MGHRA and YSYEKL.

This chain connects TRBV6-1 to TRBJ2-2; D is unresolved. CDR1 and CDR2 from the germline V gene are MNHNS and SASEGT. The CDR3 has 15 amino acids. V lost 6 bases and J 3 bases, leaving 14 bases between the germline ends. CDR3 in amino acids: CASSQEADDTGELFF. The CDR3 DNA follows: TGTGCCAGCAGCCAAGAGGCAGATGACACCGGGGAGCTGTTTTTT.

The chain has TRBV19 and TRBJ1-6, with D possibly matching TRBD1 (5 bases). The CDR3 has 17 residues. V was cut by 1 base and J by 7 bases, with 17 bases left in between. Per germline, CDR1 LNHDA and CDR2 SQIVND (reference sequence). The CDR3 reads CASSIVSGGAGNSPLHF. CDR3 nucleotides: TGTGCCAGTAGTATAGTATCAGGAGGGGCCGGGAATTCACCCCTCCACTTT.

The chain combines TRBV6-5 with TRBJ1-6; no definite D call. Germline CDR1 MNHEY, CDR2 SVGAGI. V was shortened by 6 bases and J by 7 bases, with 16 bases between the two germline ends. The CDR3 runs to 15 residues. The CDR3 loop reads CASRFLSDRNSPLHF. CDR3 in DNA: TGTGCCAGCAGATTTCTCTCCGATAGGAATTCACCCCTCCACTTT.

This clone was observed a single time. The V gene is TRBV7-7, the J gene TRBJ2-5; D might be TRBD1 (6 bases). Trimming left V 2 bases short and J 1 base short, with 14 bases between. Looked up from germline, CDR1 is SSHAT and CDR2 is FNYEAQ (reference sequence). This CDR3 has 16 amino acids. CDR3 residues: CASSLWPSDSQETQYF. The CDR3 region has the DNA TGTGCCAGCAGCTTATGGCCCTCGGACAGCCAAGAGACCCAGTACTTC.

The rearrangement joins TRBV7-7 to TRBJ2-7; the match to TRBD2 covers 8 bases. The CDR3 runs to 14 residues. The ends lost 6 bases at V and 4 bases at J; junction bases unmatched: 8. The germline V gene has CDR1 SSHAT and CDR2 FNYEAQ (reference sequence). The chain's CDR3 is CASSHSGEPYEQYF. Here the CDR3 DNA reads TGTGCCAGCAGTCATAGCGGGGAACCGTACGAGCAGTACTTC.

The V call is TRBV2, the J call TRBJ2-7; D assignment may be TRBD1 or TRBD2 (5 bases each). The V end lost 3 bases, the J end lost 7 bases, and 16 bases lay between the germline ends. Germline CDR1 and CDR2: SNHLY and FYNNEI. The CDR3 consists of 14 residues. CDR3 sequence reads: CASSEGTAAGEQYF. CDR3 in DNA: TGTGCCAGCAGTGAGGGGACGGCGGCGGGTGAGCAGTACTTC.

The V and J genes are TRBV10-2 and TRBJ1-1; perhaps TRBD1 as D (5 bases). Deletions cut 2 bases from V and 3 bases from J, with 13 bases between. The V gene's germline CDR1 is WSHSY and CDR2 SAAADI. The CDR3 has 15 amino acids. CDR3 residues: CASSEASGGDTEAFF. CDR3 sequence (DNA): TGCGCCAGCAGTGAGGCCTCGGGGGGGGACACTGAAGCTTTCTTT.

This chain uses TRBV11-2 with TRBJ1-4; the match to TRBD1 covers 7 bases. The V gene end was trimmed by 1 base and the J gene end by 12 bases; junction bases not matched to a gene: 8. Germline CDR1 is SGHAT and CDR2 is FQNNGV. This CDR3 spans 14 amino acids. The DNA of the CDR3 is TGTGCCAGCAGCTTAGGGACAGGACATTCGGAACTGTTTTTT. As protein: CASSLGTGHSELFF.

V and J are TRBV12-5 and TRBJ2-2, with no clear D. The CDR3 is 16 amino acids. Trimming cost V 2 bases and J 8 bases, with 18 bases left between them. Per germline, CDR1 LGHNT and CDR2 FRNRAP. The CDR3 DNA is TGTGCTAGTGGTTTGCTAGGGTCTCCTAGACCGGGGGAGCTGTTTTTT. Its protein is CASGLLGSPRPGELFF. The full variable domain, in which reference TRBV12-5 and TRBJ2-2 provide the parts outside the CDR3, is DARVTQTPRHKVTEMGQEVTMRCQPILGHNTVFWYRQTMMQGLELLAYFRNRAPLDDSGMPKDRFSAEMPDATLATLKIQPSEPRDSAVYFCASGLLGSPRPGELFFGEGSRLTVL.

This clone is medium-sized by share. CDR3 in DNA: TGTGCCAGCACCGAAGGACGGAATAATCAGCCCCAGCATTTT. It translates to CASTEGRNNQPQHF. The chain combines TRBV2 with TRBJ1-5; D call uncertain. The CDR3 runs to 14 residues. Trimming took 7 bases from V and 4 from J, leaving 14 bases between them. The germline V gene encodes CDR1 SNHLY and CDR2 FYNNEI.

This clone has only a few counts. This chain uses TRBV21-1 with TRBJ2-7. TRBV21-1 is a pseudogene segment. CDR3 length: 12 residues. The CDR3 here is CASSSDGYEQYF. CDR3 DNA: TGTGCCAGCAGTTCGGACGGGTACGAGCAGTACTTC.

Notes on this clone: Other DNA sequences from this sample encode an identical CDR3 as well. The chain has TRBV5-1 and TRBJ1-1; D might be TRBD1 (5 bases). The CDR3 is 12 amino acids. Deletions cut 1 base from V and 5 bases from J, with 6 bases between. The germline gives CDR1 SGHRS, CDR2 YFSETQ. CDR3 amino acids: CASSLRGTEAFF. Written as DNA, the CDR3 is TGCGCCAGCAGCTTGAGGGGAACTGAAGCTTTCTTT.

This rearrangement joins TRBV4-1 to TRBJ2-7; 9 bases agree with TRBD1. Unmatched junction bases numbered 7, after V lost 4 bases and J lost 6 bases. This CDR3 is 14 amino acids long. The germline CDR1 and CDR2 sequences are MGHRA and YSYEKL. The CDR3 region has the DNA TGCGCCAGCAGCCTCCCGGGACAGGGTGGCGAGCAGTACTTC. The encoded protein is CASSLPGQGGEQYF.

The chain carries TRBV7-3 and TRBJ2-7; 9 positions match TRBD1. This CDR3 region has 15 residues. Germline V gene data show CDR1 as SGHTA and CDR2 as FQGTGA. V was clipped by 6 bases and J by 1 base; unmatched bases: 7. The CDR3, as DNA: TGTGCCAGCAGGGTTCAGACAGGGGGATCCTACGAGCAGTACTTC. It encodes CASRVQTGGSYEQYF. The full variable domain, completed using reference TRBV7-3 and TRBJ2-7, is GAGVSQTPSNKVTEKGKYVELRCDPISGHTALYWYRQSLGQGPEFLIYFQGTGAADDSGLPNDRFFAVRPEGSVSTLKIQRTERGDSAVYLCASRVQTGGSYEQYFGPGTRLTVT.

This clone showed up just a few times. The chain recombines TRBV5-1 with TRBJ1-3; 7 bases map to TRBD1. The CDR3 sequence is 16 residues long. V gave up 4 bases and J gave up 0 bases; unmatched junction bases: 7. The germline V gene has CDR1 SGHRS and CDR2 YFSETQ. CDR3 nucleotides: TGCGCCAGCAGCCCCGCACAGGGGTACTCTGGAAACACCATATATTTT. Residues: CASSPAQGYSGNTIYF.